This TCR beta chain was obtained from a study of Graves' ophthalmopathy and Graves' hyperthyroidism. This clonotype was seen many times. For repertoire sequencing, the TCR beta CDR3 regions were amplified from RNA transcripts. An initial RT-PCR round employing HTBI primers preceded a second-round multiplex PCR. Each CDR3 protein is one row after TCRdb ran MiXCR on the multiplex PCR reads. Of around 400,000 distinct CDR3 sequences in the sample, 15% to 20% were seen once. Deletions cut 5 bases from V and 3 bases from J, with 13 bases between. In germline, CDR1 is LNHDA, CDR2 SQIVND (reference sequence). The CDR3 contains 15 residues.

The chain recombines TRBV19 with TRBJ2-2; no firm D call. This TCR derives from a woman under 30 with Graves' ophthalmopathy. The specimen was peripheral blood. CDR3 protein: CASSFSTSHTGELFF. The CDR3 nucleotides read TGTGCCAGTAGTTTCTCCACGTCCCACACCGGGGAGCTGTTTTTT.